This passage covers 17 T cell receptor beta chains from one sample sequenced in a study of blood T cell repertoires in COVID-19. Clones were read by immunoSEQ multiplex PCR, and TCRdb kept only the in-frame ones, dropping some. The profile covers some 310,000 clones, with roughly 90% appearing a single time and 2.5% to 3.5% taken by the ten largest. Sequenced: peripheral blood. The origin of the receptors is a woman in her twenties or thirties with COVID-19, enrolled during active disease.

The V call is TRBV18, the J call TRBJ2-7; 7 bases match TRBD1. The CDR3 is 14 residues long. After removal of 5 bases from V and 2 bases from J, the junction contained 6 bases not matched to a gene. Germline values: CDR1 KGHSH, CDR2 LQKENI. In nucleotides, the CDR3 is TGTGCCAGCTCATCCCGGGACAGAACCTACGAGCAGTACTTC. Protein product: CASSSRDRTYEQYF.

The chain carries TRBV5-4 and TRBJ1-1; 7 bases fit TRBD1. Germline CDR1 reads SGHNT; CDR2 reads YYREEE (reference sequence). The length of the CDR3 is 15 residues. With 3 bases clipped from V and 2 bases from J, the junction kept 7 bases outside the gene matches. The CDR3 here is CASSSVRTGNTEAFF. CDR3 bases: TGTGCCAGCAGCTCCGTGAGGACAGGCAACACTGAAGCTTTCTTT. Full variable domain (outside the CDR3, taken from reference TRBV5-4 and TRBJ1-1): ETGVTQSPTHLIKTRGQQVTLRCSSQSGHNTVSWYQQALGQGPQFIFQYYREEENGRGNFPPRFSGLQFPNYSSELNVNALELDDSALYLCASSSVRTGNTEAFFGQGTRLTVV.

The chain uses TRBV18 and TRBJ1-2; 8 bases are a match to TRBD1. With V trimmed by 3 bases and J by 6 bases, 9 bases remained unmatched. The CDR3 runs 15 residues. Looked up from germline, CDR1 is KGHSH and CDR2 is LQKENI. The CDR3 here is CASSPPDRAQDGYTF. Written as DNA, the CDR3 is TGTGCCAGCTCACCCCCGGACAGGGCGCAAGATGGCTACACCTTC.

This clone was counted a few times. V and J are TRBV6-2 or TRBV6-3 and TRBJ1-5, with a tentative D call TRBD1 (6 bases). V shed 5 bases and J shed 10 bases, with 30 bases lying between them. This CDR3 comprises 18 residues. The V gene's germline CDR1 is MNHEY and CDR2 SVGEGT. Written as DNA, the CDR3 is TGTGCCAGCAGTCCGTCTCCTTTTAACTTACAGGGACGTTTACCCCAGCATTTT. This gives the protein CASSPSPFNLQGRLPQHF.

The J gene is TRBJ2-6, the V gene TRBV9; 9 nucleotides line up with TRBD1. The CDR3 covers 19 residues. Germline-derived CDR1 and CDR2 are SGDLS and YYNGEE. The V gene end was trimmed by 5 bases and the J gene end by 0 bases; junction bases not matched to a gene: 12. The CDR3 sequence is CASSLIWTGAYSGANVLTF. In nucleotides, the CDR3 is TGTGCCAGCAGTCTTATTTGGACAGGGGCCTACTCTGGGGCCAACGTCCTGACTTTC.

V usage is TRBV5-1 and J usage is TRBJ1-3; D ambiguous. Deletions cut 7 bases from V and 1 base from J, with 15 bases between. Germline assignment: CDR1 SGHRS and CDR2 YFSETQ. This CDR3 is 15 amino acids long. In nucleotides, the CDR3 is TGCGCCAGCTCCGAGCTTGGGCTTTCTGGAAACACCATATATTTT. Amino acid sequence: CASSELGLSGNTIYF. The full variable domain, in which reference TRBV5-1 and TRBJ1-3 provide the parts outside the CDR3, is KAGVTQTPRYLIKTRGQQVTLSCSPISGHRSVSWYQQTPGQGLQFLFEYFSETQRNKGNFPGRFSGRQFSNSRSEMNVSTLELGDSALYLCASSELGLSGNTIYFGEGSWLTVV.

With regard to this clone: Other nucleotide sequences in the sample specify the same CDR3. The chain has TRBV19 and TRBJ2-1; 12 positions match TRBD2. This CDR3 region has 15 residues. Germline CDR1 is LNHDA and CDR2 is SQIVND (reference sequence). Losses at the gene ends were 5 bases for V and 4 bases for J; bases not matched to a gene: 3. The CDR3 protein is CASSPGLAGYNEQFF. In DNA form, the CDR3 reads TGTGCCAGTAGTCCGGGACTAGCGGGTTACAATGAGCAGTTCTTC.

V is TRBV5-8 and J is TRBJ1-2; D remains unclear. The germline gives CDR1 SGHTS, CDR2 YDEGEE. V dropped 6 bases and J dropped 7 bases, with 25 bases sitting between them. CDR3 length equals 16 residues. The CDR3 region has the DNA TGTGCCAGCACCTCGACGACGGGAAGGAGGGCGGGTGGCTACACCTTC. Translation: CASTSTTGRRAGGYTF.

CDR3 sequence: CASSLVTNLAGGNTFF. CDR3 DNA: TGTGCCAGCAGCTTAGTCACTAATCTAGCGGGAGGGAATACGTTCTTC. The rearrangement joins TRBV7-8 to TRBJ2-1, with TRBD2 matching 12 bases. Trimming removed 1 base from V and 15 bases from J; junction bases left unmatched: 13. Germline V lookup: CDR1 SGHVS, CDR2 FQNEAQ. CDR3 length: 16 amino acids.

V gene TRBV30 combines with J gene TRBJ2-1, with a tentative D call TRBD1 (6 bases). This CDR3 has 11 residues. From germline, CDR1 is GTSNPN and CDR2 SVGIG (reference sequence). The V end lost 4 bases, the J end lost 9 bases, and 10 bases lay between the germline ends. CDR3 DNA: TGTGCCTGGATGACAGGTTCTGAGCAGTTCTTC. Its translation: CAWMTGSEQFF.

The chain combines TRBV27 with TRBJ1-5; D not resolved. The V gene's germline CDR1 is MNHEY and CDR2 SMNVEV (reference sequence). V lost 1 base to trimming and J lost 0 bases, with 4 bases between them. CDR3 length: 14 amino acids. CDR3 nucleotides: TGTGCCAGCAGTTTATTAGATAGCAATCAGCCCCAGCATTTT. It translates to CASSLLDSNQPQHF.

The V and J genes are TRBV9 and TRBJ2-5; perhaps TRBD2 as D (7 bases). This CDR3 is built from 15 residues. Trimming cost V 8 bases and J 4 bases, with 21 bases left between them. The germline gives CDR1 SGDLS, CDR2 YYNGEE. The CDR3 DNA is TGTGCCAGTACCCGGCGGGGGCAGGGAGGAGAGACCCAGTACTTC. Translating gives CASTRRGQGGETQYF.

This clone came up once. This chain links TRBV5-5 with TRBJ1-1, with D hard to call. The length of the CDR3 is 17 residues. In germline, CDR1 is SGHKS, CDR2 YYEKEE (reference sequence). V was cut by 6 bases and J by 0 bases, with 21 bases left in between. The CDR3 protein is CASIFRSALTMNTEAFF. CDR3 nucleotides: TGTGCCAGCATCTTTCGCAGCGCCCTTACCATGAACACTGAAGCTTTCTTT. Based on the CDR3 plus reference TRBV5-5 and TRBJ1-1, the full variable domain is DAGVTQSPTHLIKTRGQQVTLRCSPISGHKSVSWYQQVLGQGPQFIFQYYEKEERGRGNFPDRFSARQFPNYSSELNVNALLLGDSALYLCASIFRSALTMNTEAFFGQGTRLTVV.

This clone was found once. The chain joins TRBV27 to TRBJ2-7; 7 bases are a match to TRBD1. Germline V gene lookup returns CDR1 MNHEY and CDR2 SMNVEV (reference sequence). Germline trimming cut 2 bases from V and 3 bases from J; bases unmatched to any gene: 7. The CDR3 is made up of 15 amino acids. The CDR3 here is CASSLGQGVFYEQYF. CDR3 bases: TGTGCCAGCAGTTTAGGGCAGGGGGTTTTCTACGAGCAGTACTTC.

This clone was picked up a small number of times. The rearrangement uses TRBV24-1 and TRBJ2-1; TRBD2 aligns across 10 bases. This CDR3 is 15 amino acids long. Trimming took 5 bases from V and 6 from J; bases not matched to a gene: 6. From germline, CDR1 is KGHDR and CDR2 SFDVKD. CDR3 nucleotides: TGTGCCACCAGTGGTGGACTAGCGGACATCAATGAGCAGTTCTTC. As protein: CATSGGLADINEQFF.

Only one count was recorded for this clone. This rearrangement joins TRBV21-1 to TRBJ1-2; the tabulated D call, TRBD1, remains unverified against the DNA. TRBV21-1 is listed as a pseudogene. CDR3 size: 13 residues. CDR3 loop: CASSNRKHDGYTF. The CDR3 DNA sequence: TGTGCCAGCAGCAACAGGAAGCACGATGGCTACACCTTC.

V and J are TRBV5-4 and TRBJ1-3; D unresolved. Germline V gene sequence: CDR1 SGHNT, CDR2 YYREEE (reference sequence). The CDR3 has 16 residues. Between the trimmed V and J ends, which lost 1 base and 0 bases, there was a span of 11 bases. The CDR3 is CASSLRRGNSGNTIYF. In nucleotides, the CDR3 is TGTGCCAGCAGCTTGCGGCGGGGAAACTCTGGAAACACCATATATTTT. Together with reference TRBV5-4 and TRBJ1-3, the CDR3 gives the full variable domain: ETGVTQSPTHLIKTRGQQVTLRCSSQSGHNTVSWYQQALGQGPQFIFQYYREEENGRGNFPPRFSGLQFPNYSSELNVNALELDDSALYLCASSLRRGNSGNTIYFGEGSWLTVV.